This T cell receptor beta chain came from a study of CD8+ T cells in alopecia areata. Study findings and constraints: Sequences from scalp samples also cover resident alphabeta T cells of normal skin.

In its sample, this clone was seen a few times. What it recognizes is unknown. The sequencing template was cDNA reverse transcribed from extracted RNA. Sequencing was performed with immunoSEQ multiplex PCR; in TCRdb, only in-frame clones are kept and a portion is missing. The repertoire has 150,000 to 160,000 clones, around half of them found once; the top ten carry approximately 19%. The CDR3 spans 14 residues. Looked up from germline, CDR1 is SGHDN and CDR2 is FVKESK. Trimming took 1 base from V and 1 from J, leaving 7 bases between them. The sequenced sample was CD8+ T cells sorted from blood, obtained at week 0. This sequence joins TRBV14 and TRBJ1-1; D not resolved. This sequence originates from a human donor with alopecia areata. DNA for the CDR3: TGTGCCAGCAGCCAAGGGTTGCGGAACACTGAAGCTTTCTTT. Amino acid sequence: CASSQGLRNTEAFF. The entire variable domain, with the rest obtained from reference TRBV14 and TRBJ1-1, is as follows: EAGVTQFPSHSVIEKGQTVTLRCDPISGHDNLYWYRRVMGKEIKFLLHFVKESKQDESGMPNNRFLAERTGGTYSTLKVQPAELEDSGVYFCASSQGLRNTEAFFGQGTRLTVV.